What follows describes a single T cell receptor beta chain. What it recognizes is unknown. This PCR relied on a set of 60 Vbeta primers and 13 Jbeta primers. Generated by immunoSEQ multiplex PCR, the TCRdb table keeps only in-frame clones and is missing some. The sample includes about 170,000 clones, under 80% of them seen just once. This sample is drawn from a study of cytomegalovirus exposure and HLA in healthy donors. The CDR3 is 14 amino acids. Germline CDR1 is MNHEY and CDR2 is SVGAGI. Between the trimmed V and J ends, which lost 4 bases and 0 bases, there was a span of 8 bases. Study-wide results and limits: Presence/absence analyses rested on an assumption that sequencing depth was roughly uniform across donors. TCR beta chains associated with HLA were, in a later analysis, more clonally expanded than equally common others. The authors enumerated roughly 180 TCR beta chains as linked to cytomegalovirus.

Donors in the study were healthy people who gave bone marrow. The receptor's source is a man aged 40-50 years in good health and CMV-seronegative. Source material: PBMCs. The gene calls are TRBV6-5 and TRBJ2-3; a possible D gene is TRBD1 (5 bases). The CDR3 DNA is TGTGCCAGCAGTTCCGCAGGGAGCACAGATACGCAGTATTTT. Residues: CASSSAGSTDTQYF.